The text below deals with one T cell receptor (beta chain). The data were obtained in a study of blood T cell repertoires in COVID-19. The data were produced by immunoSEQ multiplex PCR, yet TCRdb's version contains in-frame clones alone and is incomplete. The sample includes roughly 350,000 clones, 87% of them seen just once. The CDR3 has 15 amino acids. V was clipped by 5 bases and J by 1 base, with 11 bases between them. Germline lookup yields CDR1 MNHEY and CDR2 SMNVEV (reference sequence). The source material was peripheral blood. The origin of this receptor is a woman aged 25 to 39 with COVID-19, enrolled during active disease. The chain joins TRBV27 to TRBJ2-2, with TRBD2 as a possible D gene (5 bases). The CDR3 DNA follows: TGTGCCAGCAGTCCTATGAGGGTGAACACCGGGGAGCTGTTTTTT. Its protein is CASSPMRVNTGELFF.